This TCR beta chain was identified in a study of blood T cell repertoires in COVID-19. Turning to the study itself: The United States, Italy and Spain supplied acute and convalescent COVID-19 samples. From T cells, B-cell-depleted T cells, or PBMCs came the material, which was cDNA or gDNA.

In the original workflow: Reference gene primer amplification gave nucleated cell count estimates. Sequencing used immunoSEQ multiplex PCR; TCRdb keeps in-frame clones, though not all of them. That table supplies the V and J calls and clone size; D and trimming were determined from the DNA. The table shows some 110,000 clones, with roughly 85% occurring only once. Per germline, CDR1 KGHSH and CDR2 LQKENI. V lost 5 bases to trimming and J lost 9 bases; unmatched junction nucleotides: 11. The CDR3 loop spans 15 amino acids. The receptor was derived from a man aged 25-40 years with acute or convalescent COVID-19. The chain uses TRBV18 and TRBJ2-1; 9 bases fit TRBD1. The material sequenced was peripheral blood. This chain's CDR3 is CASSTSGQGLTEQFF. As DNA, the CDR3 is TGTGCCAGCTCAACCTCGGGACAGGGACTCACTGAGCAGTTCTTC.